Sequencing of this T cell receptor beta chain was carried out in a study of blood T cell repertoires in COVID-19. This clone was seen once. Original processing notes: Amplification of reference gene primers provided the estimated nucleated cell counts. Sequencing was performed with immunoSEQ multiplex PCR; in TCRdb, only in-frame clones are kept and a portion is missing. That table is the source of V, J and clone size, and D and trimming were worked out from the DNA. The table includes a few hundred thousand clones, around 89% detected once. This CDR3 contains 15 residues. The germline CDR1 and CDR2 sequences are SGHAT and FQNNGV. The ends were cut back, 5 bases at V and 6 bases at J, with 17 bases in the middle.

Sequenced sample: peripheral blood. V usage is TRBV11-2 and J usage is TRBJ2-1; weak D call: TRBD2 (6 bases). This clonotype was sampled from a woman aged 25 to 39 with COVID-19, enrolled during active disease. As DNA, the CDR3 is TGTGCCAGCAGCCCCAGCGGGCCCCCTCTCAATGAGCAGTTCTTC. This translates into CASSPSGPPLNEQFF. The whole variable domain, remainder taken from reference TRBV11-2 and TRBJ2-1, is EAGVAQSPRYKIIEKRQSVAFWCNPISGHATLYWYQQILGQGPKLLIQFQNNGVVDDSQLPKDRFSAERLKGVDSTLKIQPAKLEDSAVYLCASSPSGPPLNEQFFGPGTRLTVL.